This T cell receptor beta chain came from a study of T-cell memory formation after mild COVID-19 (dated by TCRdb to about 2021). With regard to the full study: TCR sequence clusters from the two donors were found to be largely donor specific. T-cell clones expanding and contracting after mild COVID-19 in two donors were tracked by longitudinal TCRalpha and TCRbeta repertoire sequencing. The cohort was made up of two young adult volunteers, one female and one male, who were previously healthy.

The instrument given in TCRdb is Illumina NovaSeq 6000. TCRalpha and TCRbeta cDNA libraries were constructed by 5'RACE with constant-segment primers, with sample barcodes and unique molecular identifiers being introduced. RNA was extracted from every sample with Trizol reagent. The libraries were amplified in two PCR steps, and the second step added a second sample barcode and Illumina TruSeq adapters. Sequencing of libraries was performed on an Illumina NovaSeq with 2 x 150 bp paired-end reads. Per the source publication's procedure: Demultiplexing of reads and collapsing into UMI-guided consensus sequences were performed with migec v1.2.7. Using mixcr v2.1.11, UMI consensuses were aligned to TRA and TRB V and J templates and then assembled into clonotypes. A clonotype was counted as expanded or contracted only if both edgeR and NoisET called the change significant, with noise models trained on biological replicates. For edgeR calls, a false discovery rate-adjusted p below 0.01 and a log2 fold-change threshold of 1 were applied. As an exploratory analysis of dynamics, PCA with hierarchical clustering was applied to max-normalized trajectories of the 1000 most abundant clonotypes. Each responding clone was given a CD4 or CD8 phenotype based on the CD4+ and CD8+ repertoires, which had been sequenced separately. The raw public reads went through TCRdb reprocessing: fastp at Q25, MiXCR clone calling, in-frame beta chains kept. Records with the same CDR3 protein are collapsed into one entry carrying the most frequent genes and DNA. These V and J calls are TCRdb output, not the study's own analysis. In this sample the table shows around 370,000 distinct CDR3 sequences, around 20% of which occur a single time. 9.5% to 15% of the sample lies in the top ten.

PBMCs were isolated by Ficoll-Paque density gradient centrifugation. What the research found in general, with its limitations: Some responding clones were detected in pre-infection memory, which suggested that pre-existing cross-reactive memory T cells had joined the SARS-CoV-2 response. Contracting CD4+ clones turned up mainly in the CM and EM memory subsets, whereas EMRA was where CD8+ clones were enriched. Only two mild cases were covered by the study, and larger cohorts that include severe cases with pre-infection samples were considered necessary. Clones that contracted from day 15 to 85 showed balanced CD4/CD8 phenotypes, whereas a second wave of clones that expanded from day 15 to 37 leaned towards CD4+. The second-wave clones that peaked on day 37 were not confirmed to be SARS-CoV-2 specific.

Turning to this clonotype: There is no known antigen for this receptor. Within one base of it there is no much larger clone, and no base qualities were kept.

CDR1 and CDR2, looked up from the germline V gene, are KGHSY and FQNENV. From its cysteine to its phenylalanine, the CDR3 spans 16 amino acids. The retained sequence is limited to the CDR3, 48 bases, with the frame set at the first base. Compared with germline, V lacks 5 bases and J lacks 0 bases; bases without a gene match: 7. The receptor chain draws on TRBV16 and TRBJ2-5, and TRBD1 aligns with 9 junction nucleotides. This TCR was sampled from an adult woman who had mild COVID-19 (a few samples of this study predate the infection). The sample titles of this study are shuffled in the database, so cell type and time point are left out; the donor was told from shared clones. What was sequenced was PBMCs or a T cell subset sorted from them (not recorded which). The CDR3: CASSKRQGGYQETQYF. The nucleotide sequence is TGTGCCAGCAGCAAACGACAGGGGGGATACCAAGAGACCCAGTACTTC.